Listed here are 23 T cell receptor beta chains from one sample, sequenced in a study of blood T cell repertoires in COVID-19. Sequenced by immunoSEQ multiplex PCR; TCRdb stores in-frame clones only, minus some. The table lists approximately 300,000 clones, approximately 88% of them singletons. The sequenced material came from peripheral blood. These receptors originate from a man aged 18 to 30 who had recovered from COVID-19.

This rearrangement joins TRBV7-2 to TRBJ2-3; D ambiguous. V lost 1 base and J 2 bases, leaving 10 bases between the germline ends. The CDR3 covers 15 residues. Germline assignment: CDR1 SGHTA and CDR2 FQGNSA. The DNA for the CDR3 is TGTGCCAGCAGCTTAGTTAACAGCTTCACAGATACGCAGTATTTT. Amino acid sequence: CASSLVNSFTDTQYF.

This chain uses TRBV14 with TRBJ2-7, with D maybe TRBD2 (5 bases). This CDR3 spans 15 amino acids. V lost 0 bases, J lost 6 bases, and 15 bases lay in between. Germline CDR1 SGHDN, CDR2 FVKESK. CDR3 residues: CASSQESPGIGEQYF. DNA for the CDR3: TGTGCCAGCAGCCAAGAATCGCCGGGAATTGGCGAGCAGTACTTC.

This clone came up once. V usage is TRBV10-3 and J usage is TRBJ2-3; D is uncertain. The CDR3 sequence is 15 residues long. Germline CDR1 reads ENHRY; CDR2 reads SYGVKD. Trimming cost V 3 bases and J 0 bases, with 10 bases left between them. In nucleotides, the CDR3 is TGTGCCATCAGTGACCGAGGAACTAGCACAGATACGCAGTATTTT. Translating gives CAISDRGTSTDTQYF.

The chain links TRBV4-3 to TRBJ2-7; 8 bases match TRBD1. Germline V gene data show CDR1 as LGHNA and CDR2 as YSLEER. This CDR3 region has 16 residues. Unmatched junction bases numbered 10, after V lost 0 bases and J lost 6 bases. CDR3 coding DNA: TGCGCCAGCAGCCAAGATTCCCGACAGGGGACCGGCGAGCAGTACTTC. Translation: CASSQDSRQGTGEQYF.

The chain has TRBV4-2 and TRBJ2-7; tentative D call: TRBD2 (6 bases). Between the trimmed V and J ends, which lost 4 bases and 8 bases, there was a span of 12 bases. CDR1 is LGHNA, CDR2 YNFKEQ, per germline. The CDR3 is 12 residues long. CDR3 in DNA: TGTGCCAGCAGCCGCGGGACCGAACAGCAGTACTTC. It is translated as CASSRGTEQQYF.

The chain uses TRBV27 and TRBJ1-2; the D is unclear. This CDR3 has 13 amino acids. V was clipped by 5 bases and J by 4 bases, with 11 bases between them. Looked up from germline, CDR1 is MNHEY and CDR2 is SMNVEV (reference sequence). The CDR3 DNA sequence: TGTGCCAGCAGTCTAGCCAGCTCCTATGGCTACACCTTC. The encoded protein is CASSLASSYGYTF.

The CDR3 loop is CASSPDRGGMNTEAFF. Here the CDR3 DNA reads TGTGCCAGTAGCCCCGACCGGGGTGGCATGAACACTGAAGCTTTCTTT. The chain links TRBV19 to TRBJ1-1, with D unclear. Germline CDR1 LNHDA, CDR2 SQIVND (reference sequence). This CDR3 comprises 16 residues. V was cut by 6 bases and J by 0 bases, with 17 bases left in between.

This clone turned up a few times. The J gene is TRBJ1-5, the V gene TRBV12-5, with a tentative D call TRBD1 (5 bases). The length of the CDR3 is 14 residues. Germline V lookup: CDR1 LGHNT, CDR2 FRNRAP. Between the trimmed V and J ends, which lost 6 bases and 4 bases, there was a span of 13 bases. The CDR3 reads CASGSLGGNQPQHF. The CDR3 DNA sequence: TGTGCTAGTGGGTCACTCGGGGGGAATCAGCCCCAGCATTTT. Together with reference TRBV12-5 and TRBJ1-5, the CDR3 gives the full variable domain: DARVTQTPRHKVTEMGQEVTMRCQPILGHNTVFWYRQTMMQGLELLAYFRNRAPLDDSGMPKDRFSAEMPDATLATLKIQPSEPRDSAVYFCASGSLGGNQPQHFGDGTRLSIL.

This clone was observed a handful of times. The chain joins TRBV30 to TRBJ1-2; a possible D gene is TRBD1 (5 bases). The germline V and J ends were trimmed by 3 bases and 4 bases, with 15 bases remaining between them. From germline, CDR1 is GTSNPN and CDR2 SVGIG (reference sequence). The CDR3 runs 14 residues. The chain's CDR3 is CAWRASGLRYGYTF. Here the CDR3 DNA reads TGTGCCTGGAGGGCCTCGGGACTCCGCTATGGCTACACCTTC.

This clone was detected a few times. The rearrangement links TRBV5-1 to TRBJ2-7; maybe TRBD1 (5 bases). Between the trimmed V and J ends, which lost 5 bases and 0 bases, there was a span of 9 bases. This CDR3 comprises 13 residues. Germline lookup yields CDR1 SGHRS and CDR2 YFSETQ. CDR3 residues: CASSDSNSYEQYF. Written as DNA, the CDR3 is TGCGCCAGCAGTGACAGTAACTCCTACGAGCAGTACTTC.

The CDR3 protein is CASSEGQHTDTQYF. As DNA, the CDR3 is TGTGCCAGCAGTGAGGGGCAGCACACAGATACGCAGTATTTT. V usage is TRBV6-1 and J usage is TRBJ2-3; D perhaps matches TRBD1 (5 bases). The CDR3 is 14 residues long. With 3 bases removed from V and 2 bases from J, the gap between germline ends came to 9 bases. The germline V gene encodes CDR1 MNHNS and CDR2 SASEGT.

The chain couples TRBV3-1 (or the pseudogene TRBV3-2) to TRBJ2-5, with TRBD2 matching over 9 bases. Germline trimming cut 3 bases from V and 2 bases from J; bases unmatched to any gene: 4. Per germline, CDR1 LGHDT and CDR2 YNNKEL (reference sequence). The CDR3 sequence is 15 residues long. CDR3 residues: CASSHSGRPQETQYF. In DNA, the CDR3 is TGTGCCAGCAGCCATAGCGGGAGACCTCAAGAGACCCAGTACTTC.

The chain joins TRBV4-1 to TRBJ2-2; 7 bases agree with TRBD1. The length of the CDR3 is 15 residues. The germline V gene has CDR1 MGHRA and CDR2 YSYEKL. V shed 5 bases and J 3 bases; nucleotides not matched to a gene: 6. The CDR3 loop reads CASSAGTAYTGELFF. As DNA, the CDR3 is TGCGCCAGCAGCGCCGGGACAGCGTACACCGGGGAGCTGTTTTTT.

The sample holds a few counts of this clone. The chain combines TRBV6-5 with TRBJ1-5, with 8 positions matching TRBD1. Germline V CDR1 and CDR2: MNHEY, SVGAGI. CDR3 length equals 15 residues. The V and J ends lost 6 bases and 3 bases, in that order; junction bases with no gene match: 7. CDR3 sequence (DNA): TGTGCCAGCAGCCTCGGACAGGGCAACAATCAGCCCCAGCATTTT. It translates to CASSLGQGNNQPQHF.

The rearrangement links TRBV19 to TRBJ1-6; D is ambiguous. Deletions cut 0 bases from V and 0 bases from J, with 9 bases between. CDR1 is LNHDA, CDR2 SQIVND, per germline (reference sequence). The CDR3 covers 17 residues. CDR3 sequence reads: CASSIDPESSYNSPLHF. CDR3 nucleotide sequence: TGTGCCAGTAGTATAGACCCGGAGAGCTCCTATAATTCACCCCTCCACTTT.

V usage is TRBV27 and J usage is TRBJ2-7, with D hard to call. Germline CDR1 is MNHEY and CDR2 is SMNVEV (reference sequence). CDR3 length equals 16 residues. V gave up 7 bases and J gave up 2 bases, with 21 bases separating them. This CDR3 reads CASNPAGSPVAYEQYF. CDR3 coding DNA: TGTGCCAGCAATCCAGCCGGGTCCCCGGTGGCCTACGAGCAGTACTTC.

The gene calls are TRBV4-1 and TRBJ1-4; TRBD1 might be the D (6 bases). Germline V gene lookup returns CDR1 MGHRA and CDR2 YSYEKL. The CDR3 sequence is 19 residues long. V was trimmed by 0 bases and J by 8 bases, leaving 25 bases between them. CDR3 protein: CASSQDPRQGRGSWEKLFF. In nucleotides, the CDR3 is TGCGCCAGCAGCCAAGATCCACGGCAGGGGAGGGGTTCGTGGGAAAAACTGTTTTTT.

CDR3 DNA sequence: TGTGCCAGCAGCCAAGGGACAGGGACCGGGGCCAACGTCCTGACTTTC. As protein: CASSQGTGTGANVLTF. The chain uses TRBV7-2 and TRBJ2-6, with 9 bases that match TRBD1. This CDR3 spans 16 amino acids. Germline values: CDR1 SGHTA, CDR2 FQGNSA. V shed 5 bases, J shed 4 bases, and the junction held 6 bases outside the gene matches.

The V call is TRBV27, the J call TRBJ2-7; 9 bases are a match to TRBD2. CDR3 length: 14 amino acids. The germline V gene encodes CDR1 MNHEY and CDR2 SMNVEV (reference sequence). The V segment lost 5 bases and the J segment 6 bases; nucleotides outside the gene matches: 8. CDR3 protein: CASSITSGWFEQYF. DNA for the CDR3: TGTGCCAGCAGTATTACTAGCGGGTGGTTCGAGCAGTACTTC.

The J gene is TRBJ1-4, the V gene TRBV6-6, with 10 bases identical to TRBD1. CDR3 length: 15 residues. J was trimmed by 7 bases and V by 7 bases; bases with no gene match: 9. Germline V gene lookup returns CDR1 MNHNY and CDR2 SVGAGI (reference sequence). The CDR3 protein is CASTLRDRGREKLFF. The CDR3 DNA sequence: TGTGCCAGCACCCTCCGGGACAGGGGTCGTGAAAAACTGTTTTTT.

This chain joins TRBV25-1 and TRBJ1-6; TRBD1 might be the D (6 bases). V was cut by 7 bases and J by 13 bases, with 20 bases left in between. Per the germline V gene, CDR1 is MGHDK and CDR2 is SYGVNS. The length of the CDR3 is 14 residues. CDR3 region: CASTLTRGPGPLHF. DNA of the CDR3: TGTGCCAGCACCCTCACGCGGGGGCCCGGCCCCCTCCACTTT.

The chain is built from TRBV7-2 and TRBJ2-7; TRBD2 matches 7 bases. Trimming cost V 5 bases and J 0 bases; bases outside gene matches: 7. The germline CDR1 and CDR2 sequences are SGHTA and FQGNSA. There are 15 residues in the CDR3. CDR3 sequence (DNA): TGTGCCAGCAGCGTAGTGGGGGGGGACTCCTACGAGCAGTACTTC. Translated: CASSVVGGDSYEQYF.

The CDR3 sequence: CASSLRTARGNTIYF. CDR3 DNA sequence: TGTGCCAGCAGCCTCCGGACTGCCCGGGGAAACACCATATATTTT. V usage is TRBV5-6 and J usage is TRBJ1-3, with D unresolved. CDR1 is SGHDT, CDR2 YYEEEE, per germline. Trimming left V 4 bases short and J 4 bases short, with 15 bases between. The CDR3 length is 15 residues.